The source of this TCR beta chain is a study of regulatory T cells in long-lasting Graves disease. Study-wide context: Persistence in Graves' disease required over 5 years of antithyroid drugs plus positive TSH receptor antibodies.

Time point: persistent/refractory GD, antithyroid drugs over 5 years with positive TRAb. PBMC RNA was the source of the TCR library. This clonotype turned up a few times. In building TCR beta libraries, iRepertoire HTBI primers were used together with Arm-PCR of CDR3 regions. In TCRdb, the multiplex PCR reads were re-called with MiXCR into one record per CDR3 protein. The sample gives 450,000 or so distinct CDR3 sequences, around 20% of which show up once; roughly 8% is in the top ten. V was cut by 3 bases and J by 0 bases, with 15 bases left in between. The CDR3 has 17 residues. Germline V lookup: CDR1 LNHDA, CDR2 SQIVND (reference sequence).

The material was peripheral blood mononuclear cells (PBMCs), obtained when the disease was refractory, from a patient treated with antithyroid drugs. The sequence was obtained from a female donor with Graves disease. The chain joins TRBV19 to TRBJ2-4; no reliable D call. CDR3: CASSIKWQILAKNIQYF. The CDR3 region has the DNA TGTGCCAGTAGTATTAAATGGCAGATCCTAGCCAAAAACATTCAGTACTTC.